The source of this T cell receptor (beta chain) is a study of shared clonotypes between healthy human individuals. Study-wide results and caveats: Non-shared clonotypes displayed generation probabilities falling below those of clonotypes present in all four donors.

Germline V gives CDR1 MDHEN, CDR2 SYDVKM. The CDR3 runs 16 residues. Notes on this clone: The antigen is unknown.

The run depth of the assay was deep. This table comes from immunoSEQ multiplex PCR, and its TCRdb copy is limited to in-frame clones, with some not included. The sample has about 2.5 million clones, around 93% seen once. Splitting the CD4+ cells yielded a CD45RA+ naive subset and a CD45RA-negative memory subset. What was sequenced was naive CD4+ T cells from PBMCs. Subset reported: CD45RA+ positively selected. The origin of this receptor is a young man in good health. Some clones in this sample may be carry-over from other donors' samples. The V gene is TRBV28, the J gene TRBJ2-5; 8 bases map to TRBD1. The better agreement between TRBJ2-7 and the DNA end casts doubt on the J call. CDR3 region: CASSFLRQGARSEQYF. CDR3 DNA sequence: TGTGCCAGCAGTTTTTTGCGGCAGGGGGCTCGGAGCGAGCAGTACTTC.